The 21 T cell receptor beta chains reported below all come from one sample, sequenced in a study of spatial heterogeneity in lung cancer. TCRdb re-analysed the 5' RACE reads in MiXCR, keeping a single row per CDR3 protein. The data contain approximately 40,000 distinct CDR3 sequences, 6.8% of them singletons. Time point indicated: sample taken at primary tumor resection. The input for sequencing was PBMCs, taken at surgery. Receptors were obtained from a female donor with early-stage non-small cell lung cancer.

Details on this clonotype: With a much larger clone just one base away, this may be a read error. The V and J genes are TRBV6-2 or TRBV6-3 and TRBJ2-3; tentative D call: TRBD2 (5 bases). CDR1 and CDR2 from the germline V gene are MNHEY and SVGEGT. The CDR3 sequence is 13 residues long. Written as DNA, the CDR3 is TGTACCAGCAGTGGCGGGTGGTCGGATACGCAGTATTTT. Its translation: CTSSGGWSDTQYF.

In its sample, this clonotype was seen a few times. V gene TRBV9 combines with J gene TRBJ2-3, with D possibly matching TRBD2 (5 bases). The CDR3 spans 14 residues. From germline, CDR1 is SGDLS and CDR2 YYNGEE. Trimming left V 4 bases short and J 2 bases short, with 11 bases between. CDR3 bases: TGTGCCAGCAGCCTTAACGGGGACACAGATACGCAGTATTTT. Translation: CASSLNGDTDTQYF.

With respect to this clonotype: Just one base apart from a much larger clone, this may be a read error. CDR3 in amino acids: CASSVGLPNTEAFF. CDR3 sequence (DNA): TGTGCCAGCAGCGTCGGACTCCCGAACACTGAAGCTTTCTTT. The V call is TRBV25-1, the J call TRBJ1-1, with D unresolved. The germline V and J ends were trimmed by 6 bases and 1 base, with 12 bases remaining between them. This CDR3 comprises 14 residues. Germline-derived CDR1 and CDR2 are MGHDK and SYGVNS.

CDR3 in DNA: TGCAGTGCTCGAAAAGCGGGGAAAAACAATGAGCAGTTCTTC. Residues: CSARKAGKNNEQFF. This chain links TRBV20-1 with TRBJ2-1; 7 bases align to TRBD2. CDR3 size: 14 residues. V shed 5 bases and J 5 bases; nucleotides not matched to a gene: 9. Germline CDR1 is DFQATT and CDR2 is SNEGSKA (reference sequence).

This clonotype was recorded at least ten times. The chain recombines TRBV18 with TRBJ2-7, with D perhaps matching TRBD1 or TRBD2 (5 bases each). CDR1 is KGHSH, CDR2 LQKENI, per germline. The CDR3 loop spans 14 amino acids. The ends were cut back, 6 bases at V and 3 bases at J, with 15 bases in the middle. The CDR3 loop is CASSRAGTLYEQYF. DNA of the CDR3: TGTGCCAGCTCCCGGGCAGGGACGCTCTACGAGCAGTACTTC.

This clonotype was counted ten times or more. The CDR3 carries no conserved terminal phenylalanine or tryptophan, so it likely arises from a read error. The limits of the CDR3 on the DNA are not certain, so only TCRdb's listed CDR3 is given. J is TRBJ2-5 and V is TRBV3-1; the D call TRBD2 from the table was never checked on the DNA. Per the germline V gene, CDR1 is LGHDT and CDR2 is YNNKEL (reference sequence). A total of 12 residues make up the CDR3, ends included. The CDR3 sequence: CASSQTRSSGGR.

This clonotype was seen a few times. The chain combines TRBV27 with TRBJ2-7, with 12 bases identical to TRBD2. There are 15 residues in the CDR3. J lost 3 bases, V lost 6 bases, and 6 bases had no gene match. Germline loops: CDR1 MNHEY, CDR2 SMNVEV (reference sequence). The CDR3 reads CASRHSTSGGYEQYF. The CDR3 bases are TGTGCCAGCAGGCACTCGACTAGCGGGGGCTACGAGCAGTACTTC.

This clonotype has ten or more counts. The chain links TRBV18 to TRBJ2-1; 9 bases map to TRBD1. The J segment lost 9 bases and the V segment lost 2 bases, leaving 8 bases of the junction unmatched. The CDR3 extends over 15 amino acids. From germline, CDR1 is KGHSH and CDR2 LQKENI. Here the CDR3 reads CASSPWDREYGEQFF. In DNA, the CDR3 is TGTGCCAGCTCACCATGGGACAGGGAATACGGTGAGCAGTTCTTC.

This clonotype showed up just a few times. J is TRBJ1-1 and V is TRBV6-1; D is uncertain. Germline CDR1 reads MNHNS; CDR2 reads SASEGT. V shed 10 bases and J shed 3 bases, with 12 bases lying between them. This CDR3 has 12 residues. The DNA of the CDR3 is TGTGCCACCGGTTTCCGGGACACTGAAGCTTTCTTT. Amino acid sequence: CATGFRDTEAFF.

This clonotype was counted at least ten times. The rearrangement links TRBV7-9 to TRBJ1-5; 8 bases agree with TRBD1. The CDR3 loop spans 16 amino acids. J was trimmed by 5 bases and V by 5 bases; bases with no gene match: 11. CDR1 SEHNR and CDR2 FQNEAQ come from the germline V gene (reference sequence). The DNA for the CDR3 is TGTGCCAGCAGCCCAAGCGGGCAGGGGGCACATCAGCCCCAGCATTTT. This sequence encodes CASSPSGQGAHQPQHF.

This clonotype was seen at least ten times. The rearrangement uses TRBV12-3 or TRBV12-4 and TRBJ1-2; no firm D call. Trimming stripped 3 bases from V and 2 bases from J, with 1 base between. The CDR3 is 11 amino acids. The CDR3 loop reads CASSLNYGYTF. The CDR3 DNA is TGTGCCAGCAGTTTGAACTATGGCTACACCTTC.

In regard to this clonotype: A much larger clone is a single base away; this may be a read error. V is TRBV18 and J is TRBJ2-5; possible D gene TRBD2, 6 bases. There are 14 residues in the CDR3. Germline CDR1 is KGHSH and CDR2 is LQKENI. The CDR3 sequence is CASSGSLALETRYF. DNA of the CDR3: TGTGCCAGCTCAGGGAGTCTAGCGCTAGAGACCCGGTACTTC.

Concerning this clonotype: A read error is possible here, since a much larger clone lies one base away. The chain uses TRBV7-2 and TRBJ1-6; possible D gene TRBD1, 5 bases. CDR1 SGHTA and CDR2 FQGNSA come from the germline V gene. CDR3 length: 15 amino acids. Written as DNA, the CDR3 is TGTGCCAGCAGCTTTGAATGGGGGTATAATTTACCCCTCCACTTT. Protein product: CASSFEWGYNLPLHF.

The V gene is TRBV10-1, the J gene TRBJ2-3; unclear D gene. The CDR3 has 14 residues. Germline V gene lookup returns CDR1 WNHNN and CDR2 SYGVQD (reference sequence). The V end lost 3 bases, the J end lost 1 base, and 8 bases lay between the germline ends. CDR3 sequence (DNA): TGCGCCAGCAGTGACACTGGCCGCACAGATACGCAGTATTTT. This translates into CASSDTGRTDTQYF.

This clonotype was detected ten times or more. The chain has TRBV3-1 and TRBJ2-7; D gene uncertain. CDR1 is LGHDT and CDR2 is YNNKEL in the germline V gene (reference sequence). The CDR3 length is 14 residues. V was shortened by 6 bases and J by 3 bases, with 15 bases between the two germline ends. The DNA for the CDR3 is TGTGCCAGCAGTCCCGGCAGCTCTCACTACGAGCAGTACTTC. It translates to CASSPGSSHYEQYF.

This clonotype has just a few counts. The chain combines TRBV15 with TRBJ2-2; no firm D call. CDR3 length: 13 residues. With 0 bases removed from V and 6 bases from J, the gap between germline ends came to 5 bases. From germline, CDR1 is LNHNV and CDR2 YYDKDF (reference sequence). CDR3 bases: TGTGCCACCAGCAGAGAACGGGCCGGGGAGCTGTTTTTT. This encodes CATSRERAGELFF.

V and J are TRBV20-1 and TRBJ2-1; 7 bases agree with TRBD2. CDR1 is DFQATT and CDR2 is SNEGSKA in the germline V gene (reference sequence). This CDR3 region has 11 residues. V trimming: 8 bases; J trimming: 7 bases; junction bases outside the gene matches: 5. The CDR3 coding sequence is TGCAGTAGAGCGGGGTCAAATGAGCAGTTCTTC. This encodes CSRAGSNEQFF.

This clonotype appeared a few times. This chain links TRBV6-5 with TRBJ1-1; D gene unclear. The CDR3 extends over 13 amino acids. V was clipped by 3 bases and J by 1 base, with 6 bases between them. Germline V gene lookup returns CDR1 MNHEY and CDR2 SVGAGI. CDR3 nucleotide sequence: TGTGCCAGCAGTTATTGGGAGAACACTGAAGCTTTCTTT. It specifies CASSYWENTEAFF.

This clonotype was counted at least ten times. This chain links TRBV12-3 or TRBV12-4 with TRBJ1-4; D possibly corresponds to TRBD1 (5 bases). CDR3 length: 15 amino acids. V shed 5 bases and J shed 8 bases, with 18 bases lying between them. The CDR3 is CASSLRGGVREKLFF. DNA for the CDR3: TGTGCCAGCAGTCTGAGAGGAGGGGTGAGAGAAAAACTGTTTTTT.

The chain employs TRBV18 and TRBJ2-5; 7 bases align to TRBD1. This CDR3 spans 15 amino acids. The germline CDR1 and CDR2 sequences are KGHSH and LQKENI. V gave up 1 base and J gave up 4 bases; unmatched junction bases: 6. The CDR3 protein is CASSPHKGARETQYF. In nucleotides, the CDR3 is TGTGCCAGCTCACCACATAAGGGGGCCCGAGAGACCCAGTACTTC.

This clonotype has just a few counts. The chain employs TRBV3-1 and TRBJ1-5, with TRBD1 identical over 7 bases. V lost 4 bases and J lost 0; bases outside the gene matches: 3. Germline V gene lookup returns CDR1 LGHDT and CDR2 YNNKEL (reference sequence). The length of the CDR3 is 15 residues. CDR3 loop: CASSRRQGSNQPQHF. DNA for the CDR3: TGTGCCAGCAGCCGGAGACAGGGTAGCAATCAGCCCCAGCATTTT.